The 13 T cell receptor beta chains reported below all come from one sample, sequenced in a study of T cell repertoires in cytomegalovirus infection. TCRdb reprocessed the reads via MiXCR and lists one record per CDR3 protein. The sample contains about 530,000 distinct CDR3 sequences, less than 30% of which appear only once. The sequenced sample consisted of PBMCs. Receptor source: a human donor in good health (CMV status not recorded). Some clones in this sample may be carry-over from other donors' samples.

The chain joins TRBV2 to TRBJ1-5; 8 bases map to TRBD1. The CDR3 consists of 14 residues. V was pared by 6 bases and J by 6 bases, with 7 bases of the junction left unmatched. CDR1 SNHLY and CDR2 FYNNEI come from the germline V gene. The CDR3 region has the DNA TGTGCCAGCAGGGACAGGGAAGAAGGTCAGCCCCAGCATTTT. Translating gives CASRDREEGQPQHF.

This chain uses TRBV5-4 with TRBJ2-7; 8 bases are shared with TRBD2. V was clipped by 4 bases and J by 6 bases; unmatched bases: 12. Germline assignment: CDR1 SGHNT and CDR2 YYREEE (reference sequence). The CDR3 contains 15 residues. Here the CDR3 reads CASSPLTSEVCEQYV. As DNA, the CDR3 is TGTGCCAGCAGCCCCTTGACTAGCGAGGTTTGCGAGCAGTACGTC.

This chain joins TRBV6-2 or TRBV6-3 and TRBJ2-7; TRBD2 matches at 15 bases. The CDR3 is 15 amino acids. The V gene end was trimmed by 5 bases and the J gene end by 5 bases; junction bases not matched to a gene: 4. Germline assignment: CDR1 MNHEY and CDR2 SVGEGT. The CDR3 is CASSGTSGRLHEQYV. For the CDR3, the DNA is TGTGCCAGCAGTGGGACTAGCGGGAGGCTCCACGAGCAGTACGTC.

This clonotype has a handful of counts. The rearrangement joins TRBV7-7 to TRBJ2-7, with D perhaps TRBD2 (7 bases). The V gene lost 3 bases and the J gene lost 6 bases, with 12 bases spanning the gap. Per the germline V gene, CDR1 is SSHAT and CDR2 is FNYEAQ (reference sequence). The CDR3 length is 13 residues. The CDR3 region has the DNA TGTGCCAGCAGCTTGGGGGGGGCCACCGAGCAGTACTTC. Amino acids: CASSLGGATEQYF.

This chain joins TRBV18 and TRBJ2-4; D is uncertain. Trimming pared 3 bases from V and 0 bases from J, leaving 21 bases between. CDR3 length equals 19 residues. CDR1 and CDR2 from the germline V gene are KGHSH and LQKENI. The CDR3 DNA follows: TGTGCCAGCTCACCTCTCGAGGCGGCGGCGAATTTAGCCAAAAACATTCAGTACTTC. It translates to CASSPLEAAANLAKNIQYF.

This rearrangement joins TRBV7-2 to TRBJ1-2, with TRBD1 matching 7 bases. CDR3 length equals 14 residues. Trimming took 5 bases from V and 4 from J; bases not matched to a gene: 7. CDR1 SGHTA and CDR2 FQGNSA come from the germline V gene. For the CDR3, the DNA is TGTGCCAGCAGCCCGGGGGGACAGTCCTATGGCTACACCTTC. Encoded protein: CASSPGGQSYGYTF.

This clonotype was observed a few times. The chain couples TRBV10-3 to TRBJ1-1; 9 positions agree with TRBD1. Per germline, CDR1 ENHRY and CDR2 SYGVKD. The CDR3 loop spans 15 amino acids. The trim removed 6 bases at V and 1 base at J, leaving 6 bases unmatched. The CDR3 loop is CAISSGQGRNTEAFF. In DNA, the CDR3 is TGTGCCATCAGCTCGGGACAGGGTCGGAACACTGAAGCTTTCTTT.

This clonotype has a count of ten or more. The gene calls are TRBV7-2 and TRBJ2-3; 8 bases line up with TRBD2. With 2 bases clipped from V and 5 bases from J, the junction kept 3 bases outside the gene matches. Germline V gives CDR1 SGHTA, CDR2 FQGNSA. This CDR3 spans 14 amino acids. CDR3 bases: TGTGCCAGCAGCTTAAAGCTAGCGGGAGATACGCAGTATTTT. It is translated as CASSLKLAGDTQYF.

The chain couples TRBV12-3 or TRBV12-4 to TRBJ2-5; 12 bases align to TRBD2. V trimming: 5 bases; J trimming: 4 bases; junction bases outside the gene matches: 8. This CDR3 spans 16 amino acids. The CDR3 DNA sequence: TGTGCCAGCAGTAGAGGACTAGCGGGAACGCGAGAGACCCAGTACTTC. Its translation is CASSRGLAGTRETQYF.

In this sample, this clonotype turned up many times. The V call is TRBV7-8, the J call TRBJ2-1; perhaps TRBD2 as D (5 bases). V lost 5 bases and J lost 2, with 10 bases in between. CDR1 is SGHVS, CDR2 FQNEAQ, per germline. The CDR3 contains 14 residues. The CDR3 here is CASSPRAAYNEQFF. In DNA form, the CDR3 reads TGTGCCAGCAGCCCCCGAGCGGCCTACAATGAGCAGTTCTTC.

To note about this clonotype: At one end the junction does not follow the germline gene, possibly because of a read error. The V call is TRBV7-8, the J call TRBJ1-6; D not certain. CDR1 SGHVS and CDR2 FQNEAQ come from the germline V gene. The CDR3 consists of 15 residues. CDR3 DNA: TGTGCCAGCAGCTTGCTGGTTAGGGCCACCTCACCCCTCCTCTTT. It specifies CASSLLVRATSPLLF.

This clonotype was detected ten times or more. This chain connects TRBV7-6 to TRBJ1-6; unclear D gene. The CDR3 has 18 residues. The V end lost 1 base, the J end lost 0 bases, and 13 bases lay between the germline ends. CDR1 SGHVS and CDR2 FNYEAQ come from the germline V gene. Written as DNA, the CDR3 is TGTGCCAGCAGCTTAGGGACCCTGAGGAGCTCCTATAATTCACCCCTCCACTTT. Its protein is CASSLGTLRSSYNSPLHF.

This clonotype was counted ten times or more. This chain links TRBV12-3 or TRBV12-4 with TRBJ1-2; D call uncertain. V lost 4 bases and J lost 4, with 13 bases in between. The CDR3 is 14 amino acids. CDR3 DNA sequence: TGTGCCAGCAGTTGGGGTTGGACGGGCTATGGCTACACCTTC. This codes for CASSWGWTGYGYTF.